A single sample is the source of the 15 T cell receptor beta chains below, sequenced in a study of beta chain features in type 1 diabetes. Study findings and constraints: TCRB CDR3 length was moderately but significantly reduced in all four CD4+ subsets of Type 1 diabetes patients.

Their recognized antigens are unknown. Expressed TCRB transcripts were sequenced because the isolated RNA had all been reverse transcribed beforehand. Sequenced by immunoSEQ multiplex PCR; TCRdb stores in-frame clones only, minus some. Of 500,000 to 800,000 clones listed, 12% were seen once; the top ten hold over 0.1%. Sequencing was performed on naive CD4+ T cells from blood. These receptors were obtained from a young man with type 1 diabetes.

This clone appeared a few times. CDR3 sequence (DNA): TGCAGCGTTGAAGGGGACAGATCTAACTATGGCTACACCTTC. The encoded protein is CSVEGDRSNYGYTF. The chain is built from TRBV29-1 and TRBJ1-2; TRBD1 agrees at 7 bases. V trimming: 1 base; J trimming: 0 bases; junction bases outside the gene matches: 2. CDR1 is SQVTM and CDR2 is ANQGSEA in the germline V gene. The CDR3 spans 14 residues.

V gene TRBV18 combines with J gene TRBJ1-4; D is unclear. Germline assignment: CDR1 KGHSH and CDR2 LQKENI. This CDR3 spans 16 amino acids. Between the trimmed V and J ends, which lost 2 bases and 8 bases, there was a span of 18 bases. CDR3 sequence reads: CASSPISGITGEKLFF. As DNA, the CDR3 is TGTGCCAGCTCACCAATTTCGGGGATCACGGGGGAAAAACTGTTTTTT.

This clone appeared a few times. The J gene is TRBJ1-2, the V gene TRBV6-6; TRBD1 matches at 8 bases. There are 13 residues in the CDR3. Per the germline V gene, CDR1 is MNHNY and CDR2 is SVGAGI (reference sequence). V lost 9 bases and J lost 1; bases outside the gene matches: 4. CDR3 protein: CASGQGSNYGYTF. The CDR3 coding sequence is TGTGCCAGTGGACAGGGTAGTAACTATGGCTACACCTTC.

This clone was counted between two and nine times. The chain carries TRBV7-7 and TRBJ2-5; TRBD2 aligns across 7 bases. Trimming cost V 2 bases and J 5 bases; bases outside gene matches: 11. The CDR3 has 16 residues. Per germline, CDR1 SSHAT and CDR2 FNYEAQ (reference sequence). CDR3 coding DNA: TGTGCCAGCAGCTTAAGGCCTGGGGGAGGGGTCGAGACCCAGTACTTC. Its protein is CASSLRPGGGVETQYF.

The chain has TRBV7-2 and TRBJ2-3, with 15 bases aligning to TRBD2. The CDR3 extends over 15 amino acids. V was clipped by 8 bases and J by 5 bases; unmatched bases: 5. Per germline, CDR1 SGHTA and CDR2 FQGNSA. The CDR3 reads CASSGLAGGKDTQYF. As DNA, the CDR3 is TGTGCCAGCTCCGGACTAGCGGGGGGGAAAGATACGCAGTATTTT.

CDR3 loop: CASSRQTGGDTEAFF. The CDR3 DNA follows: TGTGCCAGCAGCCGCCAGACAGGGGGCGACACTGAAGCTTTCTTT. This rearrangement joins TRBV7-9 to TRBJ1-1, with 10 bases that match TRBD1. Trimming removed 5 bases from V and 3 bases from J; junction bases left unmatched: 6. CDR3 length: 15 residues. CDR1 and CDR2 (germline): SEHNR, FQNEAQ (reference sequence).

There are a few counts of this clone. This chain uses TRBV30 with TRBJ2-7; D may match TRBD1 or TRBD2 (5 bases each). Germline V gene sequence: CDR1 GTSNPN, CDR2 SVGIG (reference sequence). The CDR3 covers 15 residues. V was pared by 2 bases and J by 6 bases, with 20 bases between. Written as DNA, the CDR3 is TGTGCCTGGAGTCTAATGGGGACCGCCTTGTCCGAGCAGTACTTC. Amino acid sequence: CAWSLMGTALSEQYF.

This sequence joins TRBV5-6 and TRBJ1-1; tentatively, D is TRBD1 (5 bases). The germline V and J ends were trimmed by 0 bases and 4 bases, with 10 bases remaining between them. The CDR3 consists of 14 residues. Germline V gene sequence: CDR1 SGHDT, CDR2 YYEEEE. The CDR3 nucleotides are TGTGCCAGCAGCTTGGACCGGGGGTCCACTGAAGCTTTCTTT. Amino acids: CASSLDRGSTEAFF.

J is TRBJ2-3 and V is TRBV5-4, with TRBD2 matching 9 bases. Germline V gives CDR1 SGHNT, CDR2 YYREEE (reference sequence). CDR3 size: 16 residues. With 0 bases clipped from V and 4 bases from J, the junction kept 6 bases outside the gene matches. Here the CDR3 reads CASSLGLAGPSDTQYF. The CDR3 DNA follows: TGTGCCAGCAGCTTGGGGCTAGCGGGGCCTTCAGATACGCAGTATTTT.

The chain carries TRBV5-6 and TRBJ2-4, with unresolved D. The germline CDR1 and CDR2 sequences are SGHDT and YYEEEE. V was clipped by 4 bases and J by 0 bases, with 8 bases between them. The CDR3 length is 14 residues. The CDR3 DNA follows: TGTGCCAGCAGCCCCGCAGGAGCCAAAAACATTCAGTACTTC. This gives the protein CASSPAGAKNIQYF.

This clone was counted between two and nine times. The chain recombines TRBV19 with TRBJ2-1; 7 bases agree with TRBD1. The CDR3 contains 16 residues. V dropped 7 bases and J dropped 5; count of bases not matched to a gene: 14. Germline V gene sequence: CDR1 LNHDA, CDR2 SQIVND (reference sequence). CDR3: CASTSMWGQINNEQFF. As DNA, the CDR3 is TGTGCCAGTACAAGTATGTGGGGACAGATTAACAATGAGCAGTTCTTC.

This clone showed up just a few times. The CDR3 loop is CASSQNGPYEQYF. The CDR3 nucleotides read TGTGCCAGCAGCCAAAATGGGCCCTACGAGCAGTACTTC. The chain recombines TRBV11-2 with TRBJ2-7; D is undetermined. The CDR3 loop spans 13 amino acids. V was cut by 5 bases and J by 2 bases, with 10 bases left in between. The V gene's germline CDR1 is SGHAT and CDR2 FQNNGV.

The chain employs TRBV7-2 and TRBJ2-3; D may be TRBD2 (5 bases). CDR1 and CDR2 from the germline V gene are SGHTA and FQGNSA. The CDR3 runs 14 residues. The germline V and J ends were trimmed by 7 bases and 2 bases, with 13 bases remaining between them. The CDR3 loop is CASNGGSFTDTQYF. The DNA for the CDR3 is TGTGCCAGCAACGGCGGGTCTTTCACAGATACGCAGTATTTT.

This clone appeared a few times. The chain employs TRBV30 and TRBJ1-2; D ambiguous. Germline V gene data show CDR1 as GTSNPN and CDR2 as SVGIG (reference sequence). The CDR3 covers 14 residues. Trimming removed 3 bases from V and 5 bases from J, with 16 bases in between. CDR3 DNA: TGTGCCTGGAGCCCTCGAGGGCCACAGTATGGCTACACCTTC. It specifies CAWSPRGPQYGYTF.

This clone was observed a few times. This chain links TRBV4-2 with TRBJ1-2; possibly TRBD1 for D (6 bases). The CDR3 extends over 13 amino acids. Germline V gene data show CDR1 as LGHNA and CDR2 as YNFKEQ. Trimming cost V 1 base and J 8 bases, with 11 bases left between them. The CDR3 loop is CASSQVGGEGYTF. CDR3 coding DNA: TGTGCCAGCAGCCAAGTAGGGGGGGAAGGCTACACCTTC.